This TCR beta chain was found in a study of cytotoxic CD8 clonotypes in ibrutinib-treated CLL. Study at large: IGHV unmutated under 18; relapsed/refractory 11; treatment-naive more than 14.

This clone was counted a few times. Its antigen is undetermined. Study observations and caveats: There were differences in sampling times between sustained-remission and progressing patients. While tracking circulating CD8+ T-cell counts, baseline clonality exceeded that of age-matched healthy donors.

This CDR3 is built from 16 residues. Germline CDR1 KGHSH, CDR2 LQKENI. V lost 5 bases and J 1 base, leaving 18 bases between the germline ends. Some clones are missing from TCRdb's copy, which holds only in-frame ones; the method was immunoSEQ multiplex PCR. The sample has some 15,000 clones; 55% to 70% are singletons. The sequence came from a human donor with chronic lymphocytic leukemia. Sequenced here: PBMCs, sampled before ibrutinib treatment. V and J are TRBV18 and TRBJ2-7; perhaps TRBD1 as D (6 bases). DNA of the CDR3: TGTGCCAGCTCATCTCGGACAGAGTTTCATTCCTACGAGCAGTACTTC. This encodes CASSSRTEFHSYEQYF.